This T cell receptor (beta chain) was captured by sequencing in a study of T cell responses to AZD1222 COVID-19 vaccine. Notes on the study in general: In all cases, repertoires were sampled only after the peak T cell response.

Data came from immunoSEQ multiplex PCR; TCRdb stores just in-frame clones and leaves some out. This table has roughly 100,000 clones, less than 90% appearing once. This CDR3 comprises 18 residues. The J segment lost 4 bases and the V segment lost 0 bases, leaving 10 bases of the junction unmatched. CDR1 SGHAT and CDR2 FQNNGV come from the germline V gene. A word on this clone: Its target is not known.

J is TRBJ2-5 and V is TRBV11-2, with TRBD2 matching over 11 bases. The sequence was obtained from an adult in good health. The specimen comprised peripheral blood, sampled on day 0 of AZD1222 vaccination. The CDR3 region has the DNA TGTGCCAGCAGCTTAGATGGGGTAATAGCGGGGGGGCTAGAGACCCAGTACTTC. This codes for CASSLDGVIAGGLETQYF. Full variable domain (outside the CDR3, taken from reference TRBV11-2 and TRBJ2-5): EAGVAQSPRYKIIEKRQSVAFWCNPISGHATLYWYQQILGQGPKLLIQFQNNGVVDDSQLPKDRFSAERLKGVDSTLKIQPAKLEDSAVYLCASSLDGVIAGGLETQYFGPGTRLLVL.